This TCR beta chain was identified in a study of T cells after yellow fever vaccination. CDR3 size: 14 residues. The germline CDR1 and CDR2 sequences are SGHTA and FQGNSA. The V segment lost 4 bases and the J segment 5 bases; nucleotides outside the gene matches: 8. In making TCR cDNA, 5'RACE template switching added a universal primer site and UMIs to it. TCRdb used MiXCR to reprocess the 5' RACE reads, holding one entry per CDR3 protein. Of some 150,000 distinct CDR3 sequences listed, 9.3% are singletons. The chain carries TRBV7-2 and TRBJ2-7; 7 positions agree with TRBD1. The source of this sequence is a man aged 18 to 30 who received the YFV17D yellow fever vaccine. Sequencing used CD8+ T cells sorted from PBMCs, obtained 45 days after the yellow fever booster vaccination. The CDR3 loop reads CASSSARGLDEQYF. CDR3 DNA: TGTGCCAGCAGCTCCGCTAGGGGGCTGGACGAGCAGTACTTC.